This TCR beta chain originates from a study of Ad26.COV2.S vaccination and SARS-CoV-2 variants. About the study: The Ad26.COV2.S arm of the COV1001 trial was where the donor was placed. Ad26.COV2.S, an intramuscular injection, was given once or twice 56 days apart.

Germline V gene sequence: CDR1 MNHEY, CDR2 SVGEGT. The CDR3 loop spans 16 amino acids. V shed 0 bases and J 1 base; nucleotides not matched to a gene: 3. The repertoire was sequenced with immunoSEQ multiplex PCR; TCRdb's copy has only in-frame clones and lacks some. The sample carries over 200,000 clones, around 89% recorded once. Described treatment: about 20 received Ad26.COV2.S at low or high dose, single or two shots; roughly 5 received placebo; per-sample allocation not given. Each sample was drawn 63 days after the first injection (of vaccine or placebo). Boston supplied an adult donor aged 18-55 years. Vaccine was an Ad26 vector expressing Wuhan-strain SARS-CoV-2 spike. In the case of this clone: Other DNA sequences of this sample code for an identical CDR3.

The clonotype originates from a person aged 18-60 years who received the Ad26.COV2.S COVID-19 vaccine or a placebo. The rearrangement links TRBV6-2 or TRBV6-3 to TRBJ2-1; 7 bases line up with TRBD1. This specimen was peripheral blood, taken in a trial of Ad26.COV2.S vaccine versus placebo. The CDR3 DNA reads as TGTGCCAGCAGTTACTCCCGGACAGGTTCCTACAATGAGCAGTTCTTC. Translating gives CASSYSRTGSYNEQFF.